This T cell receptor beta chain was obtained from a study of control samples from healthy donors and cancer patients. The method was immunoSEQ multiplex PCR; TCRdb's version includes in-frame clones alone and lacks a portion of them. This table holds some 200,000 clones, 91% found once. This clonotype was obtained from a woman aged 30 to 39 in good health. Sequenced: blood.

In nucleotides, the CDR3 is TGTGCCAGCAGCCAAGCAGGGGGGACAGGGATTTATGAGCAGTTCTTC. It codes for CASSQAGGTGIYEQFF. The V and J genes are TRBV4-2 and TRBJ2-1; 9 nucleotides align to TRBD1. The CDR3 is 16 amino acids. The germline gives CDR1 LGHNA, CDR2 YNFKEQ. Unmatched junction bases numbered 9, after V lost 1 base and J lost 8 bases.